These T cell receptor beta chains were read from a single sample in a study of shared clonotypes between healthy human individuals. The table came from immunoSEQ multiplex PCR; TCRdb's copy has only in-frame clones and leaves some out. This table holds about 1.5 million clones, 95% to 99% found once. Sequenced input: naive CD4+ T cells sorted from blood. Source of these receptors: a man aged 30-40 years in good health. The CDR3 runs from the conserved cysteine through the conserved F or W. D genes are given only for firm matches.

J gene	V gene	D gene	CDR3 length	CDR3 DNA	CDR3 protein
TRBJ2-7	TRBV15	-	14	TGTGCCACCACCCCTCGTGCAGGGTTCGACGAGCAGTACTTC	CATTPRAGFDEQYF
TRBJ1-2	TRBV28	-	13	TGTGCCAGCAGTCCCGGGATCGACTATGGCTACACCTTC	CASSPGIDYGYTF
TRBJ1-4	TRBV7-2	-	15	TGTGCCAGCAGCAGTCAGGTTGCAACTAATGAAAAACTGTTTTTT	CASSSQVATNEKLFF
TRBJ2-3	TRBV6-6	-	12	TGTGCCACCTCTACTAGCACAGATACGCAGTATTTT	CATSTSTDTQYF
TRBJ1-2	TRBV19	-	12	TGTGCCAGTAGCGATGGGTTCTATGGCTACACCTTC	CASSDGFYGYTF
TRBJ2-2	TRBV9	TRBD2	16	TGTGCCAGCAGCGCCACCGGGACTAGCGGGGTGAGGGAGCTGTTTTTT	CASSATGTSGVRELFF
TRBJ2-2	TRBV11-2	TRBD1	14	TGTGCCAGCAGCTTCGACAGGGCGGCCGGGGAGCTGTTTTTT	CASSFDRAAGELFF
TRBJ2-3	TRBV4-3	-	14	TGCGCCAGCAGCCAAGTTACTGCCTCAGATACGCAGTATTTT	CASSQVTASDTQYF
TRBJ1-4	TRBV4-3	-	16	TGCGCCAGCAGCCAAGGCCGGGTTACAACTAATGAAAAACTGTTTTTT	CASSQGRVTTNEKLFF
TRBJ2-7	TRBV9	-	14	TGTGCCAGCAGCGTCGGAGAACATTCCTACGAGCAGTACTTC	CASSVGEHSYEQYF
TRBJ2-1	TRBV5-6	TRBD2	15	TGTGCCAGCAGACCTACTAGCGGAACCTACAATGAGCAGTTCTTC	CASRPTSGTYNEQFF
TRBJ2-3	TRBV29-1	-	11	TGCAGCATTGGTGGGGCAGATACGCAGTATTTT	CSIGGADTQYF
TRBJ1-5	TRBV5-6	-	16	TGTGCCAGCAGCTCACGAAAGGGATATAGCAATCAGCCCCAGCATTTT	CASSSRKGYSNQPQHF
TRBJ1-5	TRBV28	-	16	TGTGCCACCGAACTCCCCGGACGGGCAAGCAATCAGCCCCAGCATTTT	CATELPGRASNQPQHF
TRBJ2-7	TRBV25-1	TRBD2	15	TGTGCCAGCAGTGAATATCGCGGGAGCTTCTACGAGCAGTACTTC	CASSEYRGSFYEQYF
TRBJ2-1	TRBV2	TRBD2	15	TGTGCCAGCAGTCAACCGGGACTACCGAACAATGAGCAGTTCTTC	CASSQPGLPNNEQFF
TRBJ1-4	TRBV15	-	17	TGTGCCACCAGCAGAGATCGCGGACTTGCAACTAATGAAAAACTGTTTTTT	CATSRDRGLATNEKLFF
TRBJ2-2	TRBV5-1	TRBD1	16	TGCGCCAGCGCTCCCAGACAGGGGTATTTGGCCGGGGAGCTGTTTTTT	CASAPRQGYLAGELFF
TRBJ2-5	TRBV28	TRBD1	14	TGTGCCAGCAACGACAGGGGGCAGTTGGAGACCCAGTACTTC	CASNDRGQLETQYF
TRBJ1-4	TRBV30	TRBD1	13	TGTGCCTGGGGCGGGACAGCTAATGAAAAACTGTTTTTT	CAWGGTANEKLFF